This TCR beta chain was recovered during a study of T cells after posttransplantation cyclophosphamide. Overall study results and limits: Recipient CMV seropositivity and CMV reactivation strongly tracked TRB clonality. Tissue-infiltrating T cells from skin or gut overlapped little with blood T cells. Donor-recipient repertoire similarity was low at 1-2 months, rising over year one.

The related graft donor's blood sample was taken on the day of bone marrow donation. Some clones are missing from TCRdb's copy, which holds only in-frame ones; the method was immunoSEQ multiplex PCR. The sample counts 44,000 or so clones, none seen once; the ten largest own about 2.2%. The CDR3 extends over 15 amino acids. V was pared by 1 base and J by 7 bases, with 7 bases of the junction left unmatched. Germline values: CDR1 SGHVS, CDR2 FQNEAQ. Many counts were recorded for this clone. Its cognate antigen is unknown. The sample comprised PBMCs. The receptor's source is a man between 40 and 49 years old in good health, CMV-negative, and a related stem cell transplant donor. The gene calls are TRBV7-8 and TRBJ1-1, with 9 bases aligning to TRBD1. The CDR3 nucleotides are TGTGCCAGCAGCTTAGGTGTGGGGACAGGGCTTGAAGCTTTCTTT. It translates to CASSLGVGTGLEAFF.